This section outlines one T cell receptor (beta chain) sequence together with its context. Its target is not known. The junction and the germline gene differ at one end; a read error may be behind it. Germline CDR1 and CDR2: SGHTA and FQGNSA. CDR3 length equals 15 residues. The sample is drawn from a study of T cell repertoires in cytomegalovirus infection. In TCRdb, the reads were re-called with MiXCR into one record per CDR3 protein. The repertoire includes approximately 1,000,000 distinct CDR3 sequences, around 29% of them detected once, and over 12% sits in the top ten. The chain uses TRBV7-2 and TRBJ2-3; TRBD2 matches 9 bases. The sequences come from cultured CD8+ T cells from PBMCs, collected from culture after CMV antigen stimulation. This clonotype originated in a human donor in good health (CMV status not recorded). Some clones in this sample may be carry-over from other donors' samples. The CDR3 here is CASSMLGTSRDAQYF. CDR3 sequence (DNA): TGTGCCAGCAGCATGCTGGGGACTAGCAGAGATGCGCAGTATTTT. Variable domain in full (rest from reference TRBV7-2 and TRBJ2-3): GAGVSQSPSNKVTEKGKDVELRCDPISGHTALYWYRQSLGQGLEFLIYFQGNSAPDKSGLPSDRFSAERTGGSVSTLTIQRTQQEDSAVYLCASSMLGTSRDAQYFGPGTRLTVL.